Listed here is a single T cell receptor beta chain. Its antigen is not identified. It was with random hexamers that roughly 0.45 to 1 ug RNA was reverse transcribed. Amplification of TCR beta CDR3 across 54 Vbeta and 13 Jbeta was performed with immunoSEQ multiplex PCR. TCRdb re-derived calls from the immunoSEQ multiplex PCR reads in MiXCR, one entry per CDR3 protein. This sample has 240,000 or so distinct CDR3 sequences; 90% to 96% occur once, and the top ten carry approximately 0.1%. The data derive from a study of CD8 T cells in Susac syndrome. Study as a whole: When their blood was taken, the Susac syndrome patients had either not yet had any therapy, were taking corticosteroids, or were taking intravenous immunoglobulin alone.

Study findings and constraints: The CD4+ T cell repertoires from Susac syndrome exhibited no clonal expansion. It was acknowledged in the study that the number of individuals who were included in its TCR sequencing and HLA analysis was relatively small.

The source of this sequence is a human donor with Susac syndrome. Sample: CD4+ T cells from PBMCs.

This CDR3 is CASSRNYNEQFF. CDR3 sequence (DNA): TGTGCCAGCAGCAGGAACTACAATGAGCAGTTCTTC. The chain has TRBV3-1 and TRBJ2-1; no clear D. Germline loops: CDR1 LGHDT, CDR2 YNNKEL (reference sequence). Trimming removed 5 bases from V and 3 bases from J, with 5 bases in between. This CDR3 has 12 residues.